Listed here is a single T cell receptor beta chain. It has no known antigen specificity. The junction differs from germline at one of its ends, possibly a read error. The data were obtained in a study of T-cell memory formation after mild COVID-19 (dated by TCRdb to about 2021). With respect to the entire study: Most TCR sequence clusters were specific to one of the two donors. In a couple of donors, T-cell clones that expanded and contracted after mild COVID-19 were tracked by sequencing TCRalpha and TCRbeta repertoires over time. The cohort was made up of two young adult volunteers, one female and one male, who were previously healthy.

Findings and caveats that apply to the study as a whole: The detection of some responding clones in pre-infection memory suggests that pre-existing cross-reactive memory T cells joined the SARS-CoV-2 response. Contracting CD4+ clones were located mainly in the CM and EM memory subsets, whereas CD8+ clones were found to be enriched in EMRA. Clones contracting from day 15 to 85 had balanced CD4/CD8 phenotypes, while a second wave expanding from day 15 to 37 was biased towards CD4+. SARS-CoV-2 specificity was not confirmed for the second-wave clones peaking on day 37. The study included only two mild cases, and larger cohorts that include severe cases with pre-infection samples were judged to be necessary.

Sequencing instrument: Illumina NovaSeq 6000. cDNA libraries for TCRalpha and TCRbeta were prepared by 5'RACE using constant-segment primers, with sample barcodes and unique molecular identifiers added. Trizol reagent was used to extract RNA from every sample. The libraries were amplified in two PCR steps, and the second step added a second sample barcode and Illumina TruSeq adapters. Libraries were sequenced on an Illumina NovaSeq with 2 x 150 bp paired-end reads. Regarding the original processing steps: With migec v1.2.7, reads were demultiplexed and then collapsed into UMI-guided consensus sequences. Using mixcr v2.1.11, UMI consensuses were aligned to TRA and TRB V and J templates and then assembled into clonotypes. A clonotype was counted as expanded or contracted only if both edgeR and NoisET called the change significant, with noise models trained on biological replicates. For edgeR calls, the cutoffs were a false discovery rate-adjusted p below 0.01 and a log2 fold-change threshold of 1. As an exploratory analysis of dynamics, max-normalized trajectories of the 1000 most abundant clonotypes were examined with PCA combined with hierarchical clustering. The CD4 or CD8 phenotype of responding clones was assigned using the separately sequenced CD4+ and CD8+ repertoires. The public reads were reprocessed in TCRdb via fastp at Q25 and MiXCR, keeping in-frame beta chains. Rows with a matching CDR3 protein are joined into one entry that keeps the most common DNA and genes. TCRdb, not the authors, supplied the V and J calls. This sample lists over 150,000 distinct CDR3 sequences; 20% to 25% were detected once. Roughly 23% of the sample goes to the ten largest clones.

Ficoll-Paque density gradient centrifugation was used to isolate PBMCs. Reading the germline V gene (reference sequence) gives CDR1 SEHNR and CDR2 FQNEAQ. Taken from cysteine to phenylalanine, the CDR3 has 11 residues. This entry keeps only the CDR3 DNA: 33 bases, framed from base 1. The receptor chain draws on TRBV7-9 and TRBJ2-1, with the D gene not clear enough to name. This TCR was sampled from an adult woman who had mild COVID-19 (a few samples of this study predate the infection). The sample titles of this study are shuffled in the database, so cell type and time point are left out; the donor was told from shared clones. Input material: PBMCs or a T cell subset sorted from them (not recorded which). The DNA sequence is as follows: TGTGCCAGCAGCTCAATGAACATATGGCTCTTC. Its translation reads: CASSSMNIWLF.